Sequencing of this TCR beta chain was carried out in a study of vaccination and CD4 T cells after COVID-19. Study-wide points: Median numbers of SARS-CoV-2-reactive clonotypes increased from roughly 19 to 38 (not a significant change).

A word on this clonotype: Its matching antigen is unknown.

Treatment noted: approximately nine-day PBMC culture with coronavirus spike peptide pools or control peptides (ViraFEST assay). At the Johns Hopkins FTIC core, DNA taken from cultured CD4+ T cells was sequenced by way of the Oncomine TCR Beta short-read assay. MiXCR, applied by TCRdb to the PCR reads, yields one record per CDR3 protein. Here the sample spans more than 15,000 distinct CDR3 sequences, 44% being singletons. The CDR3 contains 14 residues. The V end was cut by 6 bases, the J end by 4 bases, with 15 bases between. The source was CD4+ T cells from blood, cultured in vitro, collected before SARS-CoV-2 vaccination. The TCR comes from a human donor who had recovered from COVID-19. The V gene is TRBV12-3 or TRBV12-4, the J gene TRBJ1-1, with D possibly being TRBD1 (6 bases). The CDR3 DNA reads as TGTGCCAGCAGACCCTCGACAGGTTTCACTGAAGCTTTCTTT. It encodes CASRPSTGFTEAFF.